This T cell receptor beta chain was profiled in a study of T cells in Graves' hyperthyroidism and ophthalmopathy. Whole-study results and caveats: The model's output predicted ophthalmopathy at a median of approximately 6.5 months prior to onset.

Amplification yielded TCR beta CDR3 regions, with RNA transcripts as the source. The HTBI set primed first-round TCR CDR3 RT-PCR. From the multiplex PCR reads, TCRdb called clonotypes with MiXCR, one entry per CDR3 protein. The sample carries some 620,000 distinct CDR3 sequences, roughly 16% recorded once. Many counts were recorded for this clonotype. Its target is unknown. Exclusions: uncontrolled infection, other autoimmune disease, pregnancy, lactation. Each diagnosis was grounded in clinical symptoms, serum thyroxine and TRAb, thyroid ultrasound, and orbital computed tomography. Extraction of PBMCs used approximately 10 ml of fresh peripheral blood. The receptor was isolated from a woman aged 25 to 39 with Graves' hyperthyroidism. Sequencing used blood.

CDR3 region: CASSRDRGEKLFF. The CDR3 DNA follows: TGTGCCAGCAGCAGGGACAGGGGTGAAAAACTGTTTTTT. This chain links TRBV7-2 with TRBJ1-4; 10 bases match TRBD1. CDR3 length equals 13 residues. The germline gives CDR1 SGHTA, CDR2 FQGNSA. J lost 7 bases, V lost 5 bases, and 1 base had no gene match.